This record concerns one TCR beta chain sequence. Its antigen is still unknown. People who had autoimmune disease history or systemic immunosuppression were excluded. This record belongs to a study of OX40 agonist ivuxolimab in advanced cancers. The study, taken as a whole, reports: More expanded clones were seen, on average, in CD8+ T cells than in CD4+.

Germline values: CDR1 SGHVS, CDR2 FQNEAQ. V shed 4 bases and J shed 1 base, with 11 bases lying between them. The CDR3 covers 14 residues. The repertoire was sequenced with immunoSEQ multiplex PCR; TCRdb's copy has only in-frame clones and lacks some. The table has under 75,000 clones, 70% to 90% seen once. V gene TRBV7-8 combines with J gene TRBJ2-7; D remains ambiguous. This clonotype was obtained from an adult with an advanced solid tumor such as melanoma, head and neck, liver or kidney cancer. The sample was CD4+ or CD8+ T cells sorted from blood, taken in a trial of the OX40 agonist ivuxolimab. The CDR3 region is CASSSLSISYEQYF. The CDR3 bases are TGTGCCAGCAGCTCACTAAGCATTTCCTACGAGCAGTACTTC.